This paragraph reports one T cell receptor beta chain. Its antigen is unidentified. This entry belongs to a study of OX40 agonist ivuxolimab in advanced cancers. Study-wide background: The study enrolled dose-escalation patients with hepatocellular carcinoma, melanoma, renal cell or head and neck cancer. Notes on the study in general: There was clonal expansion of CD4+ and CD8+ blood T cells by week 6 at 0.1 to 3.0 mg/kg. The average count of expanded clones was higher among CD8+ T cells than among CD4+.

Profiling relied on immunoSEQ multiplex PCR, and the TCRdb table lists in-frame clones only, not all of them. The sample includes under 150,000 clones, 85% to 95% seen only once; the top ten take 1%. This CDR3 spans 16 amino acids. From germline, CDR1 is MNHEY and CDR2 SVGAGI. V was clipped by 0 bases and J by 5 bases, with 14 bases between them. The TCR comes from an adult with an advanced solid tumor such as melanoma, head and neck, liver or kidney cancer. The chain carries TRBV6-5 and TRBJ2-1; D call uncertain. The sequences come from CD4+ or CD8+ T cells sorted from blood, collected in a trial of the OX40 agonist ivuxolimab. In DNA form, the CDR3 reads TGTGCCAGCAGTTACTCGTCGCGACTCCCTAACAATGAGCAGTTCTTC. Protein sequence: CASSYSSRLPNNEQFF.